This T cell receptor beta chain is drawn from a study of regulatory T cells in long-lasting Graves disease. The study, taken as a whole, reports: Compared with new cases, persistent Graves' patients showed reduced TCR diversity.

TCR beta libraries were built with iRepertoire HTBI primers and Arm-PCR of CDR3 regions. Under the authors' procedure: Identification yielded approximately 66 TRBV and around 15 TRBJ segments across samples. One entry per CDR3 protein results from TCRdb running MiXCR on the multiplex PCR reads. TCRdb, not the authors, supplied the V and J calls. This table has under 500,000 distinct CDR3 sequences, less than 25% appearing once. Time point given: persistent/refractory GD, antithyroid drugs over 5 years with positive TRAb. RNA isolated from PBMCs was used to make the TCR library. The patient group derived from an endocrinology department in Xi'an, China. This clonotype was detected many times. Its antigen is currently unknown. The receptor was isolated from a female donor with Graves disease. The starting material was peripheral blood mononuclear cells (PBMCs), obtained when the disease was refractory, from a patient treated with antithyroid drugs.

The chain's CDR3 is CASSQQHRASEQYF. The DNA for the CDR3 is TGTGCCAGCAGCCAACAACACAGGGCCTCCGAGCAGTACTTC. The chain uses TRBV7-2 and TRBJ2-7; D might be TRBD1 (6 bases). V shed 5 bases and J shed 6 bases, with 17 bases lying between them. Germline V gives CDR1 SGHTA, CDR2 FQGNSA. This CDR3 region has 14 residues.